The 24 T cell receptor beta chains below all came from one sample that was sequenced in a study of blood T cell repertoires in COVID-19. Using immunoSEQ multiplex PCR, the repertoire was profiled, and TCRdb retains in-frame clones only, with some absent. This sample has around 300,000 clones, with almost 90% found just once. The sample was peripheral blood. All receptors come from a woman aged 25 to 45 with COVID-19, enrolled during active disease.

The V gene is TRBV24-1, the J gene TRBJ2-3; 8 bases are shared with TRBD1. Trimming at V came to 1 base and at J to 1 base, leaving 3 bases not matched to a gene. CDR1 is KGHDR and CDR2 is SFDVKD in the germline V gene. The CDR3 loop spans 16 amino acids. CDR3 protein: CATSDFEQGGTDTQYF. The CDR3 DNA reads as TGTGCCACCAGTGATTTCGAACAGGGGGGCACAGATACGCAGTATTTT.

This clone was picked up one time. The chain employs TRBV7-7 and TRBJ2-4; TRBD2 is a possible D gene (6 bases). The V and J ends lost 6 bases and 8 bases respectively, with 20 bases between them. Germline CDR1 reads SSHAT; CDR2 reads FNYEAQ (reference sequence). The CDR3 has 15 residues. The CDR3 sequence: CASRAGHGPRDIQYF. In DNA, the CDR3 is TGTGCCAGCAGGGCGGGGCACGGTCCCAGGGACATTCAGTACTTC.

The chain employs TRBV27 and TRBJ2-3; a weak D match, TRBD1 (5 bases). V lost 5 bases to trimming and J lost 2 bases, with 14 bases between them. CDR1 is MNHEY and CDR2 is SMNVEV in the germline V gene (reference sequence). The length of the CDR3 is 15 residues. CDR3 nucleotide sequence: TGTGCCAGCAGTCTCACAGGTCCCCTCACAGATACGCAGTATTTT. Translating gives CASSLTGPLTDTQYF.

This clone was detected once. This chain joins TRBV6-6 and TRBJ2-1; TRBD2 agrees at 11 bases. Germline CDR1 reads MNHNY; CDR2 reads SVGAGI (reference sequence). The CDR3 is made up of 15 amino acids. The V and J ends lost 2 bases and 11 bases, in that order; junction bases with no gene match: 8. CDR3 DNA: TGTGCCAGCAGTTACGAATTAGCGGGAGGGGGGAAGCAGTTCTTC. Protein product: CASSYELAGGGKQFF.

DNA for the CDR3: TGTGCCACCTCCTCTGGGAGCATGAACACTGAAGCTTTCTTT. Translating gives CATSSGSMNTEAFF. The genes are TRBV6-6 and TRBJ1-1, with unresolved D. The germline gives CDR1 MNHNY, CDR2 SVGAGI (reference sequence). Trimming removed 10 bases from V and 0 bases from J, with 15 bases in between. The CDR3 spans 14 residues.

DNA for the CDR3: TGTGCCAGCAGTTACTCTCAGGCTAACTATGGCTACACCTTC. It yields the protein CASSYSQANYGYTF. The genes are TRBV6-5 and TRBJ1-2; D is ambiguous. Germline assignment: CDR1 MNHEY and CDR2 SVGAGI. V was trimmed by 0 bases and J by 0 bases, leaving 5 bases between them. CDR3 length: 14 residues.

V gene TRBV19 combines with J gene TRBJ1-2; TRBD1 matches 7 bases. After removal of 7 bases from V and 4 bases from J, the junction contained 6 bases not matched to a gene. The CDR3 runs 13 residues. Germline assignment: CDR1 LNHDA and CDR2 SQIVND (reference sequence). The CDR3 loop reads CASNEGQLYGYTF. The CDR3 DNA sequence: TGTGCCAGTAACGAGGGACAGCTCTATGGCTACACCTTC.

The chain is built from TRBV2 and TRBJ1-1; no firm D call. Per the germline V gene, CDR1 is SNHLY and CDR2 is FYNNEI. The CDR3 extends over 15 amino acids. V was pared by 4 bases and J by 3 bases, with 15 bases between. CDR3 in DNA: TGTGCCAGCAGTGTGAGGGCGGGCTGGGACACTGAAGCTTTCTTT. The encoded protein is CASSVRAGWDTEAFF.

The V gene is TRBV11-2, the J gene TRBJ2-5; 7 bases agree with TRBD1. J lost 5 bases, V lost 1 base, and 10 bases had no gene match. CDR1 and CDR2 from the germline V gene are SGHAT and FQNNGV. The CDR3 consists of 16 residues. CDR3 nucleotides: TGTGCCAGCAGCTTAGGCAGGGGGAAGAAAGGGGAGACCCAGTACTTC. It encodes CASSLGRGKKGETQYF.

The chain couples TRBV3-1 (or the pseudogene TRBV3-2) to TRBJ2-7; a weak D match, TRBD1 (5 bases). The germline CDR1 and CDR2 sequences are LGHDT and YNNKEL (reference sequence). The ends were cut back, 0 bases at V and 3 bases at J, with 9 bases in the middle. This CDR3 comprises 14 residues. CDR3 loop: CASSQDTGHYEQYF. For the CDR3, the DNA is TGTGCCAGCAGCCAAGATACAGGCCACTACGAGCAGTACTTC.

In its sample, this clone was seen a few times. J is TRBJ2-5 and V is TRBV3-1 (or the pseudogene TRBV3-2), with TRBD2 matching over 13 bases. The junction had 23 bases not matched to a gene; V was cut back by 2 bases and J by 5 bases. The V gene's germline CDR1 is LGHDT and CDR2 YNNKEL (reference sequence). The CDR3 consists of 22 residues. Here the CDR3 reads CASSQLAELEGLAGVKGETQYF. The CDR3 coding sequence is TGTGCCAGCAGCCAATTGGCCGAATTGGAAGGACTAGCGGGAGTCAAAGGGGAGACCCAGTACTTC.

DNA of the CDR3: TGTGCCAGTAGTACTAATTACAGGGGATCGGGGACAGCTTTCTTT. Its protein product is CASSTNYRGSGTAFF. The V and J genes are TRBV19 and TRBJ1-1; 7 bases map to TRBD1. With 4 bases clipped from V and 10 bases from J, the junction kept 15 bases outside the gene matches. CDR1 LNHDA and CDR2 SQIVND come from the germline V gene (reference sequence). The length of the CDR3 is 15 residues.

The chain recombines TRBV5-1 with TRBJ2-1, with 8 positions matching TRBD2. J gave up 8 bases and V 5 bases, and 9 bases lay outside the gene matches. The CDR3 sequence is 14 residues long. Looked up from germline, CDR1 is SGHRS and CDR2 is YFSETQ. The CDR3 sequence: CASREVAGIDEQFF. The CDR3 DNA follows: TGCGCCAGCAGGGAGGTAGCGGGAATCGATGAGCAGTTCTTC.

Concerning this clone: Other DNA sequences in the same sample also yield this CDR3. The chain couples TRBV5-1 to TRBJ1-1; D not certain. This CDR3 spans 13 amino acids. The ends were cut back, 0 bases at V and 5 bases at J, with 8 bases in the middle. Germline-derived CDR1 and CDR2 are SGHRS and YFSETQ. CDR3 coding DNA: TGCGCCAGCAGCTTGGGGAGTGGTACTGAAGCTTTCTTT. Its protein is CASSLGSGTEAFF.

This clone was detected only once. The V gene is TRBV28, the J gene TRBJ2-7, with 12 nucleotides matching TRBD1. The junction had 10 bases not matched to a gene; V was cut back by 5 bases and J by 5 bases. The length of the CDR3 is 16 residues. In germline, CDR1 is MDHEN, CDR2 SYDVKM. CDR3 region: CASSRLQGQGAHEQYF. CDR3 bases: TGTGCCAGCAGTCGTCTCCAGGGACAGGGGGCCCACGAGCAGTACTTC.

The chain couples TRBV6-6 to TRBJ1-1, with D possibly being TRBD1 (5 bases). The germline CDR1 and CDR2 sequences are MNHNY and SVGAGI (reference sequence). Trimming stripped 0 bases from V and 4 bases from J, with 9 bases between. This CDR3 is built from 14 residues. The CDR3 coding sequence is TGTGCCAGCAGTTACTCGGGGGGGGGCACTGAAGCTTTCTTT. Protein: CASSYSGGGTEAFF.

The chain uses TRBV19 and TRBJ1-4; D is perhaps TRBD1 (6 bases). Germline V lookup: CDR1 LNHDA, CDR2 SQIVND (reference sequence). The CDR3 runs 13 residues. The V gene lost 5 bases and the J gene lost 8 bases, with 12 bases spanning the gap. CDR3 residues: CASSQGSREKLFF. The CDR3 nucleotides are TGTGCCAGTAGTCAGGGGTCTCGGGAAAAACTGTTTTTT.

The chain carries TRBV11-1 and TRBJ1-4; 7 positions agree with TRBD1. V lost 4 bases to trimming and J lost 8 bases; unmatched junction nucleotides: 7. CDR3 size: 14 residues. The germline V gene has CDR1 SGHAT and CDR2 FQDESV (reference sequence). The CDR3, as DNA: TGTGCCAGCAGCTCCGGGACAGCGCAAGAAAAACTGTTTTTT. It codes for CASSSGTAQEKLFF.

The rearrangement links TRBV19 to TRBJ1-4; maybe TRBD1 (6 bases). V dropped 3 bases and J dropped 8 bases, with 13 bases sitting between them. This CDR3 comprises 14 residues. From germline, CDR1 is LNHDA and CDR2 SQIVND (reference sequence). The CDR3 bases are TGTGCCAGTAGTATGGGCAGGGGTCCCGAAAAACTGTTTTTT. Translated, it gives CASSMGRGPEKLFF.

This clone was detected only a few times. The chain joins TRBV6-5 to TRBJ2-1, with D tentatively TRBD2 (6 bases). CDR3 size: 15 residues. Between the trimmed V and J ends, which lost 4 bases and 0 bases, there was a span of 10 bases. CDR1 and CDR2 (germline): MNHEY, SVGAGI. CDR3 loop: CASSFSGSSYNEQFF. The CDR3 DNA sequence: TGTGCCAGCAGTTTTAGCGGAAGCTCCTACAATGAGCAGTTCTTC.

This CDR3 reads CASSRGGSPLHF. The CDR3 DNA reads as TGTGCCAGCAGCCGGGGGGGGTCACCCCTCCACTTT. The rearrangement joins TRBV7-9 to TRBJ1-6; possible D gene TRBD1, 5 bases. In germline, CDR1 is SEHNR, CDR2 FQNEAQ (reference sequence). V lost 5 bases and J lost 10, with 9 bases in between. CDR3 length: 12 amino acids.

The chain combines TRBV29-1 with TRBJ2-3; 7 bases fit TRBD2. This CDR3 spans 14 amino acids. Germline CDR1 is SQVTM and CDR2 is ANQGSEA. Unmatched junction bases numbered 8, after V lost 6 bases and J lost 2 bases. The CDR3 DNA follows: TGCAGCGTGTCCCTAAGCGGGACCACAGATACGCAGTATTTT. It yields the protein CSVSLSGTTDTQYF.

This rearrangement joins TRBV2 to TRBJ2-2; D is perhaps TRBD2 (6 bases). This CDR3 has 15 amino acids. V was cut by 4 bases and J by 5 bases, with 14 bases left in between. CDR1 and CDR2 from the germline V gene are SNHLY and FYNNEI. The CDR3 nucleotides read TGTGCCAGCAGTGGGGCGGGAATCGGGACCGGGGAGCTGTTTTTT. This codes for CASSGAGIGTGELFF.

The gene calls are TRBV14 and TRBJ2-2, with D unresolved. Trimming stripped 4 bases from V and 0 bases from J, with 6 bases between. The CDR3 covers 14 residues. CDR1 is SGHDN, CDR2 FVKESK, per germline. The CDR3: CASSPTPNTGELFF. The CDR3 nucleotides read TGTGCCAGCAGCCCTACTCCGAACACCGGGGAGCTGTTTTTT.